These T cell receptor beta chains were read from a single sample in a study of shared clonotypes between healthy human individuals. The protocol was immunoSEQ multiplex PCR, while the TCRdb copy is restricted to in-frame clones and leaves out a portion. The sample carries approximately 530,000 clones, roughly 95% recorded once. The material sequenced was naive CD4+ T cells sorted from blood. The receptors originated from a woman in her 30s in good health. Both conserved end residues are part of each CDR3. The D gene is left open where the match is weak. Clone size is given for some rows only: seen once, a few or many times, or a class if the clone is expanded.

14,TRBV29-1,-,TRBJ2-7,-,TGCAGCGTTGTATTAGCGGACCCAGGCTACGAGCAGTACTTC,CSVVLADPGYEQYF
21,TRBV28,-,TRBJ2-4,-,TGTGCCAGCAGTTTCCCCGACGGAGGAAGGGGCGTTTGGTTAGCCAAAAACATTCAGTACTTC,CASSFPDGGRGVWLAKNIQYF
14,TRBV7-8,-,TRBJ2-7,TRBD2,TGTGCCAGCAGCTTGACTAGCGGGATCTACGAGCAGTACTTC,CASSLTSGIYEQYF
15,TRBV9,-,TRBJ2-7,-,TGTGCCAGCAGCGTAGGCCCCACGGGATCCTACGAGCAGTACTTC,CASSVGPTGSYEQYF
13,TRBV28,-,TRBJ1-2,-,TGTGCCAGCAGTAACGTTGGGGCGTATGGCTACACCTTC,CASSNVGAYGYTF
14,TRBV30,once,TRBJ2-1,TRBD2,TGTGCCCAGATACTAGCGACCTCGGTCTATGAGCAGTTCTTC,CAQILATSVYEQFF
12,TRBV5-4,-,TRBJ2-5,-,TGTGCCAGCGGGCAGGATGAAGAGACCCAGTACTTC,CASGQDEETQYF
15,TRBV6-5,-,TRBJ2-6,-,TGTGCCAGCTCGGCAGGGAACTCTGGGGCCAACGTCCTGACTTTC,CASSAGNSGANVLTF
20,TRBV6-4,-,TRBJ2-5,TRBD2,TGTGCCAGCAGTGACTGGTGTCCCGGGACTAGCGGATGCGTTGGGGAGACCCAGTACTTC,CASSDWCPGTSGCVGETQYF
18,TRBV25-1,-,TRBJ1-5,TRBD1,TGTGCCCGCTGTAGAACCGGGACAGGGGAATATAGCAATCAGCCCCAGCATTTT,CARCRTGTGEYSNQPQHF
17,TRBV28,-,TRBJ1-5,-,TGTGCCAGCAGTGTAAAAGGGACAAAAAATAGCAATCAGCCCCAGCATTTT,CASSVKGTKNSNQPQHF
16,TRBV18,-,TRBJ1-2,-,TGTGCCAGCTCACCTGAGGGAGCAGGATCTTACTATGGCTACACCTTC,CASSPEGAGSYYGYTF
13,TRBV29-1,-,TRBJ2-7,TRBD2,TGCAGCGTTGGGACTAGCCTGGCCTACGAGCAGTACTTC,CSVGTSLAYEQYF
14,TRBV19,-,TRBJ2-7,-,TGTGCCAGTAGTATCCAACAACAGGGCTACGAGCAGTACTTC,CASSIQQQGYEQYF
14,TRBV2,-,TRBJ1-1,-,TGTGCCAGCAGGGTTGGAGAAATGAACACTGAAGCTTTCTTT,CASRVGEMNTEAFF
16,TRBV9,-,TRBJ2-2,TRBD2,TGTGCCAGCAGCGCGACTAGCGGGCCGAACACCGGGGAGCTGTTTTTT,CASSATSGPNTGELFF
13,TRBV6-5,-,TRBJ2-2,-,TGTGCCGCCGGGGGGAGGGGGACCGGGGAGCTGTTTTTT,CAAGGRGTGELFF
15,TRBV15,-,TRBJ2-7,-,TGTGCCACCAGCAGATCTCGTCTTGACAGTTACGAGCAGTACTTC,CATSRSRLDSYEQYF
15,TRBV7-9,-,TRBJ2-7,TRBD1,TGTGCCAGCAGCCCAAACACAGGGGCCGACTACGAGCAGTACTTC,CASSPNTGADYEQYF
15,TRBV5-1,-,TRBJ2-1,TRBD2,TGCGCCAGCAGCTTCGGGACTAGAGCCTTGGATGAGCAGTTCTTC,CASSFGTRALDEQFF
13,TRBV6-1,-,TRBJ2-3,-,TGTGCCAGCAGTGGACCCCCCACAGATACGCAGTATTTT,CASSGPPTDTQYF
19,TRBV19,-,TRBJ2-3,-,TGTGCCAGTAGTATAGATGGACCGATAGCCACGGGGAGCACAGATACGCAGTATTTT,CASSIDGPIATGSTDTQYF
15,TRBV5-8,-,TRBJ2-7,-,TGTGCCAGCAGCCGCGATGCGTGGGGGGCAAGCGAGCAGTACTTC,CASSRDAWGASEQYF
15,TRBV6-5,-,TRBJ1-4,TRBD1,TGTGCCAGCAGTTACTCTGGGACAGGGTATGAAAAACTGTTTTTT,CASSYSGTGYEKLFF
17,TRBV5-3,-,TRBJ1-3,-,TGTGCCAGAAGCTGGAAACCGGGACCGAGTTCTGGAAACACCATATATTTT,CARSWKPGPSSGNTIYF
15,TRBV28,-,TRBJ1-4,-,TGTGCCAGCAGTTTACCCGAGGCAACTAATGAAAAACTGTTTTTT,CASSLPEATNEKLFF
14,TRBV2,-,TRBJ1-1,-,TGTGCCAGCCAAGTAAGGCAGGGCTATACTGAAGCTTTCTTT,CASQVRQGYTEAFF
17,TRBV5-4,once,TRBJ2-6,-,TGTGCCAGCAGCTTGGCGGGACCTAGCTCTGGGGCCAACGTCCTGACTTTC,CASSLAGPSSGANVLTF
15,TRBV2,-,TRBJ1-4,-,TGTGCCAGCAGCAACCAGCGGCAGGCAAATGAAAAACTGTTTTTT,CASSNQRQANEKLFF
13,TRBV29-1,-,TRBJ2-3,-,TGCAGCTTTCACCAGGGTGCCGCAGATACGCAGTATTTT,CSFHQGAADTQYF
20,TRBV11-2,-,TRBJ2-4,-,TGTGCCAGCAGCTTAGATGTTACAAAGGTGGTGGGTTTGGCCAAAAACATTCAGTACTTC,CASSLDVTKVVGLAKNIQYF
16,TRBV6-5,-,TRBJ1-5,-,TGTGCCAGCAGTTACTCGTGGGACGATAGAGACCAGCCCCAGCATTTT,CASSYSWDDRDQPQHF
14,TRBV7-9,once,TRBJ1-1,-,TGTGCCAGCAGCCCCACCGATTCGAACACTGAAGCTTTCTTT,CASSPTDSNTEAFF
13,TRBV19,-,TRBJ1-1,-,TGTGCCAGTAGTGGTGGCAGCCGATATGAAGCTTTCTTT,CASSGGSRYEAFF
18,TRBV4-1,-,TRBJ2-1,-,TGCGCCAGCAGCCAACCGAGACGGACTACGAGGAGTGACAATGAGCAGTTCTTC,CASSQPRRTTRSDNEQFF
11,TRBV18,few,TRBJ2-7,-,TGTGCCAGCTCATCTACCTACGAGCAGTACTTC,CASSSTYEQYF
15,TRBV4-1,-,TRBJ1-2,-,TGCGCCAGCAGCTTTTGGACGGGAGAGTACTATGGCTACACCTTC,CASSFWTGEYYGYTF
15,TRBV7-6,-,TRBJ2-7,TRBD1,TGTGCCAGCAGCCTCCGGACAGGGGAGGGCCACGAGCAGTACTTC,CASSLRTGEGHEQYF
13,TRBV18,-,TRBJ1-4,-,TGTGCCAGCTCACCGTCGATTAATGAAAAACTGTTTTTT,CASSPSINEKLFF
14,TRBV2,-,TRBJ1-5,TRBD1,TGTGCCAGCAGTCAGGACAGGGACAATCAGCCCCAGCATTTT,CASSQDRDNQPQHF
11,TRBV28,-,TRBJ2-7,-,TGTGGGGCAGGGAGCTCCTACGAGCAGTACTTC,CGAGSSYEQYF
13,TRBV10-3,-,TRBJ2-1,-,TGTGCCATCAGGGAGGGTACGTACAATGAGCAGTTCTTC,CAIREGTYNEQFF
16,TRBV19,-,TRBJ2-7,TRBD2,TGTGCCAGTAGTATGTGGGGGACTAGCGGATCCTACGAGCAGTACTTC,CASSMWGTSGSYEQYF